The TCR beta chain described here comes from a study of response to subunit inactivated influenza vaccine. Study-wide results and caveats: T cells newly recruited by each seasonal influenza vaccination are few, the authors suggested.

Regarding this clonotype: Its antigen is unidentified.

Each CDR3 protein gets one entry after TCRdb re-called the RT-PCR reads with MiXCR. Seen here are around 520,000 distinct CDR3 sequences, about 10% observed once, and the top ten hold more than 8.5%. Here the sequenced sample was PBMCs from blood, taken on the day of vaccination. This clonotype originated in a man between 45 and 60 years old who received an inactivated influenza vaccine.

The CDR3 nucleotides are TGTGCCAGCAGCCAACGACTAGGGGGCACAGATACGCAGTATTTT. Amino acids: CASSQRLGGTDTQYF. The chain links TRBV3-1 to TRBJ2-3; possibly TRBD2 for D (6 bases). The V and J ends lost 2 bases and 1 base respectively, with 10 bases between them. CDR3 length: 15 amino acids. In germline, CDR1 is LGHDT, CDR2 YNNKEL (reference sequence).